This T cell receptor (beta chain) comes out of a study of blood T cell repertoires in COVID-19. Study details: The analysed material was cDNA or gDNA that came from T cells, B-cell-depleted T cells, or PBMCs.

In the original workflow: The assay estimated nucleated cells by amplifying reference gene primers. TCRdb's table, derived via immunoSEQ multiplex PCR, lists solely in-frame clones and lacks some. V, J and clone size were drawn from that table, and D and trimming were deduced from the DNA. The data hold 25,000 to 30,000 clones, with around 86% observed a single time. The CDR3 covers 15 residues. V shed 5 bases and J shed 8 bases, with 21 bases lying between them. The germline V gene encodes CDR1 LGHNA and CDR2 YNFKEQ. The receptor was derived from a human donor in a cohort sampled during active COVID-19. The donor label of this sample is uncertain. This sequence joins TRBV4-2 and TRBJ1-2; perhaps TRBD1 as D (5 bases). Sequencing was performed on peripheral blood. For the CDR3, the DNA is TGTGCCAGCAGCACCCCCGAAGGGGTTCCTCACGGCTACACCTTC. This codes for CASSTPEGVPHGYTF.